Described below is a single T cell receptor (beta chain) sequence and its context. As yet, its antigen is unknown. Per the germline V gene, CDR1 is SEHNR and CDR2 is FQNEAQ (reference sequence). There are 16 residues in the CDR3. V was shortened by 3 bases and J by 2 bases, with 16 bases between the two germline ends. CD8 cells regarded as naive lacked CD45RO, were positively chosen for CCR7, and omitted terminally differentiated effector memory CD45RA+ cells. This record comes from a study of shared clonotypes between healthy human individuals. The study, taken as a whole, reports: The small donor group covered limited genetic and exposure diversity.

The method was immunoSEQ multiplex PCR; TCRdb's version includes in-frame clones alone and lacks a portion of them. The table has about 2 million clones, over 85% seen once. The chain has TRBV7-9 and TRBJ2-5; weak D call: TRBD2 (7 bases). Sequenced sample: naive CD8+ T cells sorted from blood. The sequence was obtained from a man in his late teens or twenties in good health. The CDR3 DNA follows: TGTGCCAGCAGCTTTGAGGGGGGGACCCCTCAAGAGACCCAGTACTTC. Amino acid sequence: CASSFEGGTPQETQYF. The full variable domain, with the rest looked up from reference TRBV7-9 and TRBJ2-5, is DTGVSQNPRHKITKRGQNVTFRCDPISEHNRLYWYRQTLGQGPEFLTYFQNEAQLEKSRLLSDRFSAERPKGSFSTLEIQRTEQGDSAMYLCASSFEGGTPQETQYFGPGTRLLVL.